The source of this T cell receptor beta chain is a study of blood T cell repertoires in COVID-19. Study-level information: There were acute and convalescent COVID-19 samples, and they came from the United States, Italy and Spain. Sources were T cells, B-cell-depleted T cells, or PBMCs; the material itself was cDNA or gDNA.

Germline V lookup: CDR1 SGHNT, CDR2 YYREEE (reference sequence). J was trimmed by 4 bases and V by 3 bases; bases with no gene match: 14. This CDR3 region has 18 residues. In the study's own analysis: Amplification of reference gene primers was used by the study to estimate nucleated cell counts. TCRdb's table, derived via immunoSEQ multiplex PCR, lists solely in-frame clones and lacks some. V, J and clone size are those of that table, while D and trimming were read from the DNA. Here the sample spans about 74,000 clones, 65% to 90% being singletons. The sequence derives from a man aged 45-65 years with acute or convalescent COVID-19. Sequenced sample: peripheral blood. This chain connects TRBV5-4 to TRBJ2-2, with TRBD1 matching 8 bases. CDR3 region: CASSSPTGEGSGTGELFF. The DNA of the CDR3 is TGTGCCAGCAGCTCCCCGACAGGGGAAGGATCAGGCACCGGGGAGCTGTTTTTT.